A single sample is the source of the 4 T cell receptor beta chains below, sequenced in a study of blood T cell repertoires in COVID-19. Assay: immunoSEQ multiplex PCR; the TCRdb copy retains only in-frame clones and omits some. The sample shows about 220,000 clones, 80% to 90% of them seen only once. The sequenced material came from PBMCs or T cells enriched from blood (not recorded which). All receptors come from a woman aged 40 to 50 with acute COVID-19.

The chain recombines TRBV28 with TRBJ2-6; 7 bases are a match to TRBD1. Germline V CDR1 and CDR2: MDHEN, SYDVKM. V gave up 6 bases and J gave up 0 bases; unmatched junction bases: 5. The CDR3 has 16 amino acids. Here the CDR3 DNA reads TGTGCCAGCAGACGACAGGGACGCTCTGGGGCCAACGTCCTGACTTTC. Residues: CASRRQGRSGANVLTF.

This clone was detected only once. The V call is TRBV9, the J call TRBJ2-5; TRBD1 matches 7 bases. Germline V CDR1 and CDR2: SGDLS, YYNGEE. Trimming cost V 6 bases and J 3 bases; bases outside gene matches: 11. The CDR3 spans 15 residues. The CDR3 nucleotides read TGTGCCAGCACCCGAGGGGGCAGGGGCGAAGAGACCCAGTACTTC. Encoded protein: CASTRGGRGEETQYF.

This chain's CDR3 is CASSLARQDTEAFF. For the CDR3, the DNA is TGTGCCAGCAGCTTAGCGCGACAGGACACTGAAGCTTTCTTT. The gene calls are TRBV7-8 and TRBJ1-1, with D maybe TRBD1 (6 bases). CDR3 length equals 14 residues. Germline V lookup: CDR1 SGHVS, CDR2 FQNEAQ. Trimming removed 0 bases at V and 3 bases at J, with 8 bases between.

The CDR3 nucleotides read TGCGCCAGCAGCCGACTAGCGGGGGGGCCGGAAGATACGCAGTATTTT. This gives the protein CASSRLAGGPEDTQYF. The chain recombines TRBV5-1 with TRBJ2-3, with 14 nucleotides matching TRBD2. The V and J ends lost 4 bases and 5 bases, in that order; junction bases with no gene match: 6. The germline CDR1 and CDR2 sequences are SGHRS and YFSETQ. The CDR3 extends over 16 amino acids.